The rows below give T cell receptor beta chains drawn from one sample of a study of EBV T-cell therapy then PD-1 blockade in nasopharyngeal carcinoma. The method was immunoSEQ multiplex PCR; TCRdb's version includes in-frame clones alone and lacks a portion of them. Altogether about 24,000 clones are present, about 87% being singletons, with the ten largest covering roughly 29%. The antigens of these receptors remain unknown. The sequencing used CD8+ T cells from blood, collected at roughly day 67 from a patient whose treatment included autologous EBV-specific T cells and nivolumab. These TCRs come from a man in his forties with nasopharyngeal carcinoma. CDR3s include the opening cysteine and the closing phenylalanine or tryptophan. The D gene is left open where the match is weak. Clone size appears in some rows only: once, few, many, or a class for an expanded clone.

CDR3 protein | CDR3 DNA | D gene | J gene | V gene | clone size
CASSPRDRANTEAFF | TGCGCCAGCAGCCCCCGGGACAGGGCGAACACTGAAGCTTTCTTT | TRBD1 | TRBJ1-1 | TRBV4-1 | -
CASSQEGLDLNNEQFF | TGCGCCAGCAGCCAAGAGGGACTAGATTTAAACAATGAGCAGTTCTTC | TRBD2 | TRBJ2-1 | TRBV4-3 | -
CASSAVEHGYTF | TGTGCCAGCAGCGCCGTAGAGCATGGCTACACCTTC | - | TRBJ1-2 | TRBV9 | -
CASSGQGGGGTEAFF | TGTGCCAGCAGCGGCCAGGGGGGAGGGGGCACTGAAGCTTTCTTT | TRBD1 | TRBJ1-1 | TRBV9 | -
CASSIVDSEGEQFF | TGTGCCAGTAGTATAGTGGACAGTGAGGGGGAGCAGTTCTTC | - | TRBJ2-1 | TRBV19 | -
CASSPMTDEAFF | TGTGCCAGCAGCCCGATGACAGATGAAGCTTTCTTT | - | TRBJ1-1 | TRBV5-4 | few
CASSPGTSTDTQYF | TGTGCCAGCAGTCCCGGGACTAGCACAGATACGCAGTATTTT | - | TRBJ2-3 | TRBV6-4 | once
CASSTDNMGLALSNEQFF | TGTGCCAGCAGCACCGATAATATGGGACTAGCACTTAGTAATGAGCAGTTCTTC | TRBD2 | TRBJ2-1 | TRBV6-2/TRBV6-3 | -
CATSDFPAGKRTDTQYF | TGTGCCACCAGTGATTTCCCGGCGGGGAAACGCACAGATACGCAGTATTTT | - | TRBJ2-3 | TRBV24-1 | -
CASSLGGTDLSF | TGTGCCAGCAGCTTAGGCGGGACGGACTTATCCTTC | - | TRBJ2-7 | TRBV7-6 | -
CASSLGGVGNTIYF | TGTGCCAGCAGCTTGGGGGGAGTTGGAAACACCATATATTTT | - | TRBJ1-3 | TRBV5-6 | -
CASSDREQETQYF | TGTGCCAGCAGTGACAGGGAACAAGAGACCCAGTACTTC | - | TRBJ2-5 | TRBV6-4 | -
CASSVGDLDGTDTQYF | TGTGCCAGCAGTGTTGGGGACCTGGACGGCACAGATACGCAGTATTTT | - | TRBJ2-3 | TRBV6-4 | few
CASSLEGASYNEQFF | TGTGCCAGCAGCTTAGAGGGAGCCTCCTACAATGAGCAGTTCTTC | - | TRBJ2-1 | TRBV7-2 | medium-sized
CAISALGQLPNYGYTF | TGTGCCATCAGTGCACTTGGACAGCTACCCAACTATGGCTACACCTTC | - | TRBJ1-2 | TRBV10-3 | -
CASSQETSSFGTDTQYF | TGCGCCAGCAGCCAGGAGACTAGTTCTTTCGGGACAGATACGCAGTATTTT | - | TRBJ2-3 | TRBV4-3 | -
CASSLYAGGDGELFF | TGTGCCAGCAGTTTATACGCGGGGGGCGACGGGGAGCTGTTTTTT | TRBD2 | TRBJ2-2 | TRBV27 | -
CASSSTAGIDGYTF | TGTGCCAGCAGTTCCACCGCAGGGATTGACGGCTACACCTTC | - | TRBJ1-2 | TRBV6-5 | -
CASSFEQGTEEQYF | TGTGCCAGCAGCTTCGAACAGGGGACTGAGGAGCAGTACTTC | - | TRBJ2-7 | TRBV7-9 | -
CASSQDSQGNQPQHF | TGCGCCAGCAGCCAAGACTCGCAGGGGAATCAGCCCCAGCATTTT | - | TRBJ1-5 | TRBV4-1 | -
CATSRDRADYDGYTF | TGTGCCACCAGCAGGGACAGGGCGGACTATGATGGCTACACCTTC | TRBD1 | TRBJ1-2 | TRBV15 | -
CASRIGQGREGYTF | TGTGCCAGCAGAATTGGACAGGGGAGGGAAGGCTACACCTTC | TRBD1 | TRBJ1-2 | TRBV6-5 | -
CASSPRGGVAYEQYF | TGCGCCAGCAGCCCTAGGGGAGGGGTCGCCTACGAGCAGTACTTC | TRBD2 | TRBJ2-7 | TRBV5-1 | once
CASSARDTGELFF | TGTGCCAGCAGCGCCCGGGACACCGGGGAGCTGTTTTTT | - | TRBJ2-2 | TRBV9 | once
CASRTPYEQYF | TGTGCCAGCAGGACACCCTACGAGCAGTACTTC | - | TRBJ2-7 | TRBV3-1/TRBV3-2 | -
CASSLGGLLNQPQHF | TGTGCCAGCAGCCTCGGGGGACTATTGAACCAGCCCCAGCATTTT | - | TRBJ1-5 | TRBV2 | -
CASSPSRGDTDTQYF | TGTGCCAGCAGCCCATCCAGGGGGGACACAGATACGCAGTATTTT | - | TRBJ2-3 | TRBV7-9 | once
CASSEYPGGGTEAFF | TGTGCCAGCAGTGAATATCCAGGGGGCGGTACTGAAGCTTTCTTT | TRBD1 | TRBJ1-1 | TRBV25-1 | -
CASSQSDLPPNTEAFF | TGTGCCAGCAGCCAAAGCGACCTCCCACCGAACACTGAAGCTTTCTTT | - | TRBJ1-1 | TRBV7-3 | -